This T cell receptor beta chain was profiled in a study of blood T cell repertoires in COVID-19. Across the study: Both acute and convalescent COVID-19 samples were obtained from the United States, Italy and Spain.

The V gene's germline CDR1 is LNHDA and CDR2 SQIVND (reference sequence). The length of the CDR3 is 15 residues. Between the trimmed V and J ends, which lost 4 bases and 5 bases, there was a span of 17 bases. This table comes from immunoSEQ multiplex PCR, and its TCRdb copy is limited to in-frame clones, with some not included. The profile shows a few hundred thousand clones, 75% to 90% of them singletons. Enrollees, about 18 to 90 years old, lived in approximately 24 US areas. For recovered donors of Cohort 3, there were two negative PCRs, clearance, or symptom resolution. The sequenced sample consisted of PBMCs or T cells enriched from blood (not recorded which). The gene calls are TRBV19 and TRBJ1-1; tentative D call: TRBD1 (6 bases). This receptor was obtained from a man aged 25 to 45 who had recovered from COVID-19. The CDR3 is CASSRGLGGLTEAFF. Written as DNA, the CDR3 is TGTGCCAGTAGTAGGGGTTTAGGGGGTCTAACTGAAGCTTTCTTT.